This TCR beta chain was observed in a study of tumor-infiltrating lymphocytes in localized non-small cell lung cancer. Concerning this clone: Its antigen is undetermined.

Study observations and caveats: Compared with uninvolved lung, tumors showed higher T cell infiltration by TCRbeta sequencing. Immunotypes IM1 and IM2 had similar TCR-derived T-cell fractions. Each assay used a separate piece of the same tissue.

TCRdb's copy holds only in-frame clones and misses some; the assay was immunoSEQ multiplex PCR. The repertoire has over 10,000 clones, roughly 88% of them found once; the top ten carry 3.7%. The CDR3 covers 14 residues. With 4 bases removed from V and 2 bases from J, the gap between germline ends came to 11 bases. Germline values: CDR1 SGHAT, CDR2 FQDESV (reference sequence). Sequencing was done on a sample of uninvolved lung tissue not adjacent to the tumor. The receptor was isolated from a human donor with non-small cell lung cancer. This rearrangement joins TRBV11-1 to TRBJ2-5; a weak D match, TRBD1 (5 bases). The CDR3 is CASSSSRAQETQYF. The CDR3, as DNA: TGTGCCAGCAGCTCGTCCAGGGCACAAGAGACCCAGTACTTC.